The text below deals with one T cell receptor (beta chain). Its antigen is not known. Germline V CDR1 and CDR2: SEHNR, FQNEAQ (reference sequence). The CDR3 spans 14 residues. V shed 8 bases and J 4 bases; nucleotides not matched to a gene: 8. These data belong to a study of cytomegalovirus exposure and HLA in healthy donors. Study-level information: There were 65 million to 85 million unique TCRs (from HLA-typed donors) in an early data release. Regarding the study as a whole: In a later analysis, several top co-occurrence clusters appeared linked to parvovirus B19, influenza, CMV and Epstein-Barr virus.

The PCR was carried out with 60 Vbeta primers and 13 Jbeta primers. Assay: immunoSEQ multiplex PCR; the TCRdb copy retains only in-frame clones and omits some. The sample records about 97,000 clones, roughly 76% being singletons. Sequencing input: PBMCs. The rearrangement links TRBV7-9 to TRBJ2-5; TRBD1 agrees at 9 bases. The sequence derives from a man aged 40-50 years in good health and CMV-seronegative. The CDR3 sequence is CASPGDREPETQYF. CDR3 DNA sequence: TGTGCCAGCCCGGGGGACAGGGAACCAGAGACCCAGTACTTC.